This T cell receptor beta chain was sequenced for a study of T cell responses to AZD1222 COVID-19 vaccine. Findings and limits, study-wide: Without day 14 samples, only post-peak T cell repertoires were studied. Only a handful of AZD1222 recipients, six or seven in all, had baseline seropositivity. Breadth and depth of Spike-specific TCRs rose after two AZD1222 doses. Females made up more of the donors, who were largely white British, and clonal diversity may have come out too low.

Clones were read by immunoSEQ multiplex PCR, and TCRdb kept only the in-frame ones, dropping some. The sample carries under 35,000 clones, approximately 90% recorded once. In regard to this clone: The target antigen is unknown.

The CDR3 is 15 residues long. V was pared by 4 bases and J by 8 bases, with 14 bases of the junction left unmatched. CDR1 and CDR2 (germline): SGHDT, YYEEEE. The TCR comes from an adult in good health. The V gene is TRBV5-6, the J gene TRBJ1-2; 7 bases are a match to TRBD1. Sequenced here: peripheral blood, sampled on day 0 of AZD1222 vaccination. CDR3 amino acids: CASSRPTGELRGYTF. CDR3 in DNA: TGTGCCAGCAGCCGCCCTACAGGGGAATTACGGGGCTACACCTTC. The whole variable domain, filled in from reference TRBV5-6 and TRBJ1-2, reads DAGVTQSPTHLIKTRGQQVTLRCSPKSGHDTVSWYQQALGQGPQFIFQYYEEEERQRGNFPDRFSGHQFPNYSSELNVNALLLGDSALYLCASSRPTGELRGYTFGSGTRLTVV.